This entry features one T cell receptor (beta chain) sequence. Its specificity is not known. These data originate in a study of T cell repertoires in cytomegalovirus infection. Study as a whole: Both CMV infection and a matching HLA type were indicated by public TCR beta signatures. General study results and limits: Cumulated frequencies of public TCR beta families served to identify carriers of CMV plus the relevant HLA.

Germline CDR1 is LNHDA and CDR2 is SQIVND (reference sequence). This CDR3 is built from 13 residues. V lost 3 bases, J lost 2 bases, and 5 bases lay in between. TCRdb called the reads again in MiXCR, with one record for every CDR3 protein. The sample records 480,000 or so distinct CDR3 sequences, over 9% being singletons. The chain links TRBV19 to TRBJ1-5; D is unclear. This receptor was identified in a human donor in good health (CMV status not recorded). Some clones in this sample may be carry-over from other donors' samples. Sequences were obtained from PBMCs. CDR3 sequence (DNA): TGTGCCAGTAGTATCAACCGCAATCAGCCCCAGCATTTT. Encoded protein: CASSINRNQPQHF.